These 23 T cell receptor beta chains share one sample of origin, sequenced in a study of T cell repertoires in cytomegalovirus infection (dated by TCRdb to between 2017 and 2020). Explained via the paper, the treatment or condition label denotes: in vitro stimulation with specific CMV peptide epitopes to enrich CMV-specific T cells. These receptors lack a known antigen. For sequencing, an Illumina HiSeq 1500 was employed. TCRdb trimmed the raw reads at Q25, called clones with MiXCR and kept productive beta chains. Identical CDR3 protein sequences are pooled into one entry, listed with their most common genes and DNA. Counted in this sample were 650,000 to 850,000 distinct CDR3 sequences; 25% to 30% of them appeared once. Of the sample, around 12% falls within the top ten clones. The input for sequencing was cultured CD8+ T cells from PBMCs, taken from culture after CMV antigen stimulation. These receptor sequences come from a human donor in good health (CMV status not recorded). Some clones in this sample may be carry-over from other donors' samples.

This clonotype was counted between two and nine times. The chain joins TRBV7-3 to TRBJ2-5; D is perhaps TRBD2 (6 bases). Trimming cost V 5 bases and J 5 bases, with 18 bases left between them. Germline values: CDR1 SGHTA, CDR2 FQGTGA. The CDR3 has 15 residues. CDR3 nucleotide sequence: TGTGCCAGCAGCAATTTGGGGGGATCAGGGGAGACCCAGTACTTC. The encoded protein is CASSNLGGSGETQYF.

This clonotype showed up many times. V gene TRBV19 combines with J gene TRBJ1-1; D is possibly TRBD1 (5 bases). Germline V gene sequence: CDR1 LNHDA, CDR2 SQIVND (reference sequence). V lost 6 bases to trimming and J lost 1 base, with 9 bases between them. There are 13 residues in the CDR3. In DNA, the CDR3 is TGTGCCAGTAGAGGCCAGGGGAACACTGAAGCTTTCTTT. Its protein product is CASRGQGNTEAFF. The variable domain in full, with the rest retrieved from reference TRBV19 and TRBJ1-1, is DGGITQSPKYLFRKEGQNVTLSCEQNLNHDAMYWYRQDPGQGLRLIYYSQIVNDFQKGDIAEGYSVSREKKESFPLTVTSAQKNPTAFYLCASRGQGNTEAFFGQGTRLTVV.

The V call is TRBV25-1, the J call TRBJ2-1; D gene unclear. The CDR3 has 13 residues. V was shortened by 1 base and J by 7 bases, with 8 bases between the two germline ends. CDR1 MGHDK and CDR2 SYGVNS come from the germline V gene. Written as DNA, the CDR3 is TGTGCCAGCAGTGAATTTCTAGGGAATGAGCAGTTCTTC. This gives the protein CASSEFLGNEQFF.

This clonotype was detected ten times or more. In DNA, the CDR3 is TGTGCCAGCAGTTTATCCCCTCTATTGGGTGGCGCAGATACGCAGTATTTT. This encodes CASSLSPLLGGADTQYF. The gene calls are TRBV12-3 or TRBV12-4 and TRBJ2-3; D is uncertain. V was pared by 2 bases and J by 4 bases, with 19 bases between. The CDR3 is 17 residues long.

V is TRBV4-1 and J is TRBJ2-1; 10 nucleotides align to TRBD2. This CDR3 is 14 amino acids long. In germline, CDR1 is MGHRA, CDR2 YSYEKL. V lost 8 bases and J lost 12; bases outside the gene matches: 13. CDR3 residues: CASCPGLAGAPQFF. The DNA of the CDR3 is TGCGCCAGCTGCCCCGGGCTAGCGGGGGCCCCGCAGTTCTTC.

Only a few counts were recorded for this clonotype. The chain combines TRBV28 with TRBJ2-1, with 12 positions matching TRBD2. Trimming cost V 3 bases and J 6 bases; bases outside gene matches: 3. Germline assignment: CDR1 MDHEN and CDR2 SYDVKM. The CDR3 length is 15 residues. The CDR3 spells CASSLRTSGVNEQFF. Here the CDR3 DNA reads TGTGCCAGCAGTTTGAGGACTAGCGGGGTCAATGAGCAGTTCTTC. The full variable domain, completed using reference TRBV28 and TRBJ2-1, is DVKVTQSSRYLVKRTGEKVFLECVQDMDHENMFWYRQDPGLGLRLIYFSYDVKMKEKGDIPEGYSVSREKKERFSLILESASTNQTSMYLCASSLRTSGVNEQFFGPGTRLTVL.

This chain joins TRBV12-3 or TRBV12-4 and TRBJ2-3, with 12 bases fitting TRBD2. This CDR3 spans 16 amino acids. The V segment lost 4 bases and the J segment 4 bases; nucleotides outside the gene matches: 6. The CDR3 region has the DNA TGTGCCAGCAGTTCCCCCCTAGCGGGGGGGCCAGATACGCAGTATTTT. Protein sequence: CASSSPLAGGPDTQYF.

This rearrangement joins TRBV7-6 to TRBJ2-1; 10 nucleotides line up with TRBD2. Germline V gene sequence: CDR1 SGHVS, CDR2 FNYEAQ. The CDR3 spans 17 residues. Trimming took 2 bases from V and 4 from J; bases not matched to a gene: 8. The CDR3 coding sequence is TGTGCCAGCAGCTTACAGGAGCGGGGGGGCTTTTACAATGAGCAGTTCTTC. Residues: CASSLQERGGFYNEQFF.

This clonotype was picked up many times. An end of the junction does not agree with germline; a read error may underlie this. The gene calls are TRBV12-3 or TRBV12-4 and TRBJ2-7, with D possibly matching TRBD2 (5 bases). This CDR3 spans 13 amino acids. CDR3 sequence reads: CASSLVEGYEQYF. Here the CDR3 DNA reads TGTGCCAGCAGCTTAGTCGAGGGCTACGAGCAGTACTTC.

Many counts were recorded for this clonotype. The genes are TRBV7-9 and TRBJ1-2; D may be TRBD1 (6 bases). Germline CDR1 SEHNR, CDR2 FQNEAQ (reference sequence). The CDR3 contains 13 residues. Deletions cut 4 bases from V and 4 bases from J, with 10 bases between. The DNA of the CDR3 is TGTGCCAGCAGCTATGGGGGCGGCTATGGCTACACCTTC. Translated, it gives CASSYGGGYGYTF. Filled out from reference TRBV7-9 and TRBJ1-2, the complete variable domain reads DTGVSQNPRHKITKRGQNVTFRCDPISEHNRLYWYRQTLGQGPEFLTYFQNEAQLEKSRLLSDRFSAERPKGSFSTLEIQRTEQGDSAMYLCASSYGGGYGYTFGSGTRLTVV.

CDR3 sequence reads: CASSYWDTKGNEQFF. The CDR3 coding sequence is TGTGCCAGCAGCTACTGGGACACCAAAGGCAATGAGCAGTTCTTC. V is TRBV7-2 and J is TRBJ2-1, with D possibly TRBD1 on 6 matching bases. V gave up 4 bases and J gave up 6 bases, with 16 bases separating them. In germline, CDR1 is SGHTA, CDR2 FQGNSA. The CDR3 consists of 15 residues.

In its sample, this clonotype was seen a few times. The chain carries TRBV7-6 and TRBJ1-1, with TRBD1 matching over 7 bases. Germline V CDR1 and CDR2: SGHVS, FNYEAQ. J was trimmed by 1 base and V by 7 bases; bases with no gene match: 9. This CDR3 comprises 15 residues. CDR3 amino acids: CASTRGGQQNTEAFF. DNA for the CDR3: TGTGCCAGCACCCGCGGGGGACAGCAGAACACTGAAGCTTTCTTT.

This sequence joins TRBV6-1 and TRBJ2-1; tentatively, D is TRBD1 (5 bases). In germline, CDR1 is MNHNS, CDR2 SASEGT. Trimming stripped 11 bases from V and 4 bases from J, with 21 bases between. CDR3 length: 15 amino acids. CDR3 residues: CASMGNRPLYNEQFF. The CDR3 coding sequence is TGTGCCTCCATGGGGAACAGGCCCCTATACAATGAGCAGTTCTTC.

This clonotype has more than one count but fewer than ten. The chain joins TRBV6-1 to TRBJ1-1; D gene unclear. The CDR3 length is 13 residues. The germline V gene has CDR1 MNHNS and CDR2 SASEGT. V lost 4 bases, J lost 2 bases, and 8 bases lay in between. In DNA, the CDR3 is TGTGCCAGCAGTGTAGACACCAACACTGAAGCTTTCTTT. The encoded protein is CASSVDTNTEAFF.

The V call is TRBV6-5, the J call TRBJ1-1, with 9 bases fitting TRBD1. The V gene end was trimmed by 6 bases and the J gene end by 10 bases; junction bases not matched to a gene: 9. The germline V gene has CDR1 MNHEY and CDR2 SVGAGI. The CDR3 sequence is 13 residues long. CDR3 nucleotides: TGTGCCAGCAGGGCTCCGGGACAGGGATTAGCTTTCTTT. Its protein product is CASRAPGQGLAFF.

The V call is TRBV10-3, the J call TRBJ1-5; no firm D call. There are 15 residues in the CDR3. V shed 2 bases and J shed 4 bases, with 12 bases lying between them. Germline CDR1 ENHRY, CDR2 SYGVKD. The CDR3 DNA reads as TGTGCCATCAGTGAGCGGAGTGACGGTAATCAGCCCCAGCATTTT. This translates into CAISERSDGNQPQHF.

The chain links TRBV20-1 to TRBJ1-2; D is uncertain. Germline V lookup: CDR1 DFQATT, CDR2 SNEGSKA (reference sequence). The CDR3 extends over 11 amino acids. V lost 7 bases to trimming and J lost 3 bases, with 9 bases between them. This chain's CDR3 is CSGPDHYGYTF. CDR3 nucleotides: TGCAGTGGACCAGACCACTATGGCTACACCTTC.

CDR3 in DNA: TGTGCCAGCAGAGACAGGGACTCCTACGAGCAGTACGTC. Its translation is CASRDRDSYEQYV. The rearrangement links TRBV2 to TRBJ2-7; TRBD1 aligns across 7 bases. This CDR3 is built from 13 residues. Germline assignment: CDR1 SNHLY and CDR2 FYNNEI. Germline trimming cut 6 bases from V and 0 bases from J; bases unmatched to any gene: 2.

This clonotype was recorded many times. This chain links TRBV7-9 with TRBJ2-5, with 7 bases aligning to TRBD1. V lost 5 bases and J lost 1; bases outside the gene matches: 10. From germline, CDR1 is SEHNR and CDR2 FQNEAQ (reference sequence). The CDR3 is 16 amino acids. In DNA, the CDR3 is TGTGCCAGCAGCAAAGGACAGGAGCTCTTCCAAGAGACCCAGTACTTC. Its protein is CASSKGQELFQETQYF.

This sequence joins TRBV7-3 and TRBJ2-1; possibly TRBD2 for D (6 bases). The ends were cut back, 2 bases at V and 0 bases at J, with 20 bases in the middle. This CDR3 comprises 19 residues. Germline V gene data show CDR1 as SGHTA and CDR2 as FQGTGA. The DNA for the CDR3 is TGTGCCAGCAGCTTACTCGGGGGAATCGGGGAGTCCTCCTACAATGAGCAGTTCTTC. Translating it yields CASSLLGGIGESSYNEQFF.

This CDR3 reads CASSIQGATGELFF. Here the CDR3 DNA reads TGTGCCAGCAGCATCCAGGGGGCGACCGGGGAGCTGTTTTTT. The J gene is TRBJ2-2, the V gene TRBV13, with 8 bases that match TRBD1. CDR1 is PRHDT, CDR2 FYEKMQ, per germline (reference sequence). Losses at the gene ends were 5 bases for V and 5 bases for J; bases not matched to a gene: 4. The CDR3 length is 14 residues.

The gene calls are TRBV7-9 and TRBJ2-3; the D is unclear. There are 11 residues in the CDR3. The ends were cut back, 7 bases at V and 2 bases at J, with 4 bases in the middle. Germline values: CDR1 SEHNR, CDR2 FQNEAQ (reference sequence). The CDR3 DNA is TGTGCCAGCATGATCACAGATACGCAGTATTTT. Residues: CASMITDTQYF.

The chain combines TRBV29-1 with TRBJ2-1; D call uncertain. CDR3 length equals 8 residues. Germline loops: CDR1 SQVTM, CDR2 ANQGSEA. The chain's CDR3 is CTYNEQFF. CDR3 DNA sequence: TGCACTTACAATGAGCAGTTCTTC.